A selection of T cell receptor beta chains follows, all from one sample in a study of blood T cell repertoires in COVID-19. Assay: immunoSEQ multiplex PCR; the TCRdb copy retains only in-frame clones and omits some. The sample carries tens of thousands of clones, 85% to 90% recorded once. The sequencing sample was made of peripheral blood. All receptors come from a woman aged 60-75 years with COVID-19, enrolled during active disease. CDR3s include the opening cysteine and the closing phenylalanine or tryptophan. D genes are given only for firm matches. Not all rows give a size; the values are once, few, many and, for expanded clones, a class.

NA	TRBJ1-6	NA	TRBV6-6	TGTGCCAGCAGTTACTCTCCCCGGGACACCTATTCACCCCTCCACTTT	CASSYSPRDTYSPLHF
NA	TRBJ2-5	NA	TRBV7-2	TGTGCCAGCAGCCCAGCAGGGCTTCAAGAGACCCAGTACTTC	CASSPAGLQETQYF
TRBD1	TRBJ2-2	once	TRBV6-2/TRBV6-3	TGTGCCAGCAGTCTCTCCGGGACAGGAGGCCCTTACACCGGGGAGCTGTTTTTT	CASSLSGTGGPYTGELFF
NA	TRBJ1-2	NA	TRBV10-3	TGTGCCATCAGTGCTCAGGGAGGGTACCATGGCTACACCTTC	CAISAQGGYHGYTF
NA	TRBJ2-1	NA	TRBV6-5	TGTGCCAGCAGTCCAAATCACAATGAGCAGTTCTTC	CASSPNHNEQFF
TRBD1	TRBJ2-3	NA	TRBV19	TGTGCCAGTAGTAGTCAAATCCGGGACAGGGCGCAGTATTTT	CASSSQIRDRAQYF
NA	TRBJ1-5	NA	TRBV7-2	TGTGCCAGCAGCCGGGGGGGCAGGCATCAGCCCCAGCATTTT	CASSRGGRHQPQHF
NA	TRBJ2-7	NA	TRBV5-4	TGTGCCAGCAGCACCCGGACAGCGAACTCCTACGAGCAGTACTTC	CASSTRTANSYEQYF
NA	TRBJ2-7	NA	TRBV11-3	TGTGCCAGCAGCTCTCCGCCCCGTGGGGGCGCGTCCTCCTACGAGCAGTACTTC	CASSSPPRGGASSYEQYF
TRBD2	TRBJ2-1	NA	TRBV7-6	TGTGCCAGCAGCTTCAGCGGGGAGGAACTGGGTGAGCAGTTCTTC	CASSFSGEELGEQFF
NA	TRBJ2-5	NA	TRBV3-1/TRBV3-2	TGTGCCAGCAGCCAAGTTCCCAGGGTGAAGACCCAGTACTTC	CASSQVPRVKTQYF
TRBD1	TRBJ2-1	NA	TRBV18	TGTGCCAGCTCACCACGTCGACAGGGGTATGTTGGAAACAATGAGCAGTTCTTC	CASSPRRQGYVGNNEQFF
NA	TRBJ2-7	NA	TRBV5-6	TGTGCCAGCAGCTTGTTCTCGACACTCCGCGTCGAGCAGTACTTC	CASSLFSTLRVEQYF
TRBD1	TRBJ1-2	NA	TRBV27	TGTGCCAGCAGTTTCGACAGGGATGGAGGCTACACCTTC	CASSFDRDGGYTF
NA	TRBJ1-3	NA	TRBV10-3	TGTGCCTCGAGGGAGGCGAGCTCTGGAAACACCATATATTTT	CASREASSGNTIYF
TRBD1	TRBJ1-2	NA	TRBV6-5	TGTGCCAGCAGTAATACCGGGACAGCCTATGGCTACACCTTC	CASSNTGTAYGYTF
NA	TRBJ1-4	NA	TRBV7-9	TGTGCCAGCAGCCCCCCGGGGAACAATGAAAAACTGTTTTTT	CASSPPGNNEKLFF
TRBD2	TRBJ2-1	NA	TRBV10-3	TGTGCCATCAGGAGACTAGCGGCATACAATGAGCAGTTCTTC	CAIRRLAAYNEQFF
NA	TRBJ1-5	NA	TRBV10-2	TGCGCCAGCAGTGCTTGGGGGAGGGATCAGCCCCAGCATTTT	CASSAWGRDQPQHF
NA	TRBJ2-7	NA	TRBV9	TGTGCCAGCAGCGTAGACCCCGAGTACGAGCAGTACTTC	CASSVDPEYEQYF
NA	TRBJ2-5	NA	TRBV12-3/TRBV12-4	TGTGCCAGCAGGCGCAGGGGTTCATGGACCCAGTACTTC	CASRRRGSWTQYF
NA	TRBJ1-1	NA	TRBV5-1	TGCGCCAGCAGCGTCTCTTCGGTGAACACTGAAGCTTTCTTT	CASSVSSVNTEAFF
TRBD2	TRBJ2-7	NA	TRBV5-1	TGCGCCAGCAGCTTAGCTAGCGGAGAACCCTACGAGCAGTACTTC	CASSLASGEPYEQYF
TRBD2	TRBJ2-1	NA	TRBV4-3	TGCGCCAGTGGCGGACTAGCGGGAAAAGATGAGCAGTTCTTC	CASGGLAGKDEQFF
NA	TRBJ2-1	NA	TRBV3-1/TRBV3-2	TGTGCCAGCAGCCAAGATACGAGTCTTTACAATGAGCAGTTCTTC	CASSQDTSLYNEQFF
NA	TRBJ1-5	NA	TRBV7-9	TGTGCCAGCAGCTTAGGTCCGGGGAATCAGCCCCAGCATTTT	CASSLGPGNQPQHF
NA	TRBJ2-7	NA	TRBV19	TGTGCCAGTAGTATTCTGACAGGCCCATCCTACGAGCAGTACTTC	CASSILTGPSYEQYF
TRBD2	TRBJ2-1	NA	TRBV9	TGTGCCAGCAGCGTAGATCGAGGACTAGCCCCTAATGAGCAGTTCTTC	CASSVDRGLAPNEQFF
TRBD2	TRBJ2-1	NA	TRBV7-8	TGTGCCAGCAGCTCGATGTCCGGACTAGCGGGAGGAAGTGAGCAGTTCTTC	CASSSMSGLAGGSEQFF
TRBD2	TRBJ2-7	NA	TRBV7-7	TGTGCCAGCAGCTCTACAACTAGCGGGAGGACGGGATACTCCGAGCAGTACTTC	CASSSTTSGRTGYSEQYF
TRBD2	TRBJ2-1	NA	TRBV4-3	TGCGCCAGCAGCCAAGACCGATTCAGGCGGGGGGTAAGAAATGAGCAGTTCTTC	CASSQDRFRRGVRNEQFF
NA	TRBJ2-2	NA	TRBV9	TGTGCCAGCAGCGTAGGAACAGGGACCACCGGGGAGCTGTTTTTT	CASSVGTGTTGELFF
TRBD1	TRBJ2-7	NA	TRBV24-1	TGTGCCACCAGTGATCCCGGGACAGGGAAAAACGAGCAGTACTTC	CATSDPGTGKNEQYF
NA	TRBJ2-3	NA	TRBV5-1	TGCGCCAGCAGCTTGGGGGGACACCCCACAGATACGCAGTATTTT	CASSLGGHPTDTQYF
NA	TRBJ2-7	NA	TRBV19	TGTGCCAGTACGAAGGGGACACGTAGCTCCTACGAGCAGTACTTC	CASTKGTRSSYEQYF
NA	TRBJ1-1	NA	TRBV11-2	TGTGCCAGCAGCTTAGGGCTTGAGGCTGAAGCTTTCTTT	CASSLGLEAEAFF
TRBD1	TRBJ1-2	NA	TRBV20-1	TGCAGTGCTAGTGCACAGGGGGTTTACTATGGCTACACCTTC	CSASAQGVYYGYTF
NA	TRBJ1-1	NA	TRBV27	TGTGCCAGCAGTACTTTCCCCCAGAACACTGAAGCTTTCTTT	CASSTFPQNTEAFF
NA	TRBJ1-5	NA	TRBV27	TGTGCCAGCAGTTCGGGGATTAGCAATCAGCCCCAGCATTTT	CASSSGISNQPQHF
TRBD2	TRBJ2-1	NA	TRBV7-2	TGTGCCAGCAGCCTGTCGACTAGCGGGAGTTACAATGAGCAGTTCTTC	CASSLSTSGSYNEQFF
TRBD1	TRBJ2-5	NA	TRBV29-1	TGCAGCGTTGATGGTTGGGACAGTAGGGAGACCCAGTACTTC	CSVDGWDSRETQYF
NA	TRBJ2-2	NA	TRBV5-8	TGTGCCAGCAGCTCGTATCTCGCGAACACCGGGGAGCTGTTTTTT	CASSSYLANTGELFF
TRBD1	TRBJ1-2	NA	TRBV19	TGTGCCAGTAGTAGCCACAGGGGGCAAGACTATGGCTACACCTTC	CASSSHRGQDYGYTF
NA	TRBJ1-6	NA	TRBV10-3	TGTGCCACCGGGGGTAGCAGGCATAATTCACCCCTCCACTTT	CATGGSRHNSPLHF
NA	TRBJ2-7	NA	TRBV11-3	TGTGCCAGCAGCTTTTCGGGTAGCGCCTACGAGCAGTACTTC	CASSFSGSAYEQYF
NA	TRBJ1-2	NA	TRBV10-3	TGTGCCATCAGTGTCGACAGGTACTATGGCTACACCTTC	CAISVDRYYGYTF
NA	TRBJ2-7	NA	TRBV19	TGTGCCAGTAGTACCCAGGGAGGTGGAGAGCAGTACTTC	CASSTQGGGEQYF
TRBD2	TRBJ2-1	NA	TRBV6-2/TRBV6-3	TGTGCCAGCAGCCAACGGGGACTAGCGATAAATGAGCAGTTCTTC	CASSQRGLAINEQFF
NA	TRBJ1-1	NA	TRBV5-4	TGTGCCAGCAGACTGGGGGGTGGCACTGAAGCTTTCTTT	CASRLGGGTEAFF
NA	TRBJ2-2	NA	TRBV9	TGTGCCAGCAGTGTTAACAGGGGAGGTGACACCGGGGAGCTGTTTTTT	CASSVNRGGDTGELFF
NA	TRBJ2-7	NA	TRBV5-1	TGCGCCAGCAGCCGCGGGACAGCCTACGAGCAGTACTTC	CASSRGTAYEQYF
TRBD2	TRBJ2-5	NA	TRBV5-1	TGCGCCAGCAGCGAGGCGACTAGCGGGCAAGAGACCCAGTACTTC	CASSEATSGQETQYF
TRBD1	TRBJ1-4	NA	TRBV7-9	TGTGCCAGCAGCCACCAGGGGGAATTGAATGAAAAACTGTTTTTT	CASSHQGELNEKLFF
TRBD2	TRBJ2-1	NA	TRBV19	TGTGCCAGTAAGCCTAGCGGGGGGGCCGGTGAGCAGTTCTTC	CASKPSGGAGEQFF
TRBD2	TRBJ2-1	few	TRBV28	TGTGCCAGCAGTTTTCCCTTAGCGGGGGGACTCTACAATGAGCAGTTCTTC	CASSFPLAGGLYNEQFF